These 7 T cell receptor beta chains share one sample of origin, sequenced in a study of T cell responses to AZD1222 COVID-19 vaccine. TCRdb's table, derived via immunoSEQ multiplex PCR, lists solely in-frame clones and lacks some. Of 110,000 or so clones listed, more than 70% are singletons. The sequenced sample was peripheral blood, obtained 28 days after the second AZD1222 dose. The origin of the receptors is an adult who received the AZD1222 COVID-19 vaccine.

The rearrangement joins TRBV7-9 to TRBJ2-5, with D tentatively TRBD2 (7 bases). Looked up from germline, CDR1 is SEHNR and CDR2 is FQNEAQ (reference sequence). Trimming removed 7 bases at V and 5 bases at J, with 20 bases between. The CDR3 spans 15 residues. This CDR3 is CASTKGGATMETQYF. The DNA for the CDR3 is TGTGCCAGCACCAAAGGGGGGGCGACGATGGAGACCCAGTACTTC.

The chain's CDR3 is CASSVEGVDTEAFF. CDR3 nucleotide sequence: TGTGCCAGCAGCGTAGAGGGGGTAGACACTGAAGCTTTCTTT. The chain has TRBV9 and TRBJ1-1, with D perhaps matching TRBD1 (6 bases). The germline V gene has CDR1 SGDLS and CDR2 YYNGEE. The CDR3 runs to 14 residues. Trimming left V 0 bases short and J 3 bases short, with 9 bases between. Based on the CDR3 plus reference TRBV9 and TRBJ1-1, the full variable domain is DSGVTQTPKHLITATGQRVTLRCSPRSGDLSVYWYQQSLDQGLQFLIQYYNGEERAKGNILERFSAQQFPDLHSELNLSSLELGDSALYFCASSVEGVDTEAFFGQGTRLTVV.

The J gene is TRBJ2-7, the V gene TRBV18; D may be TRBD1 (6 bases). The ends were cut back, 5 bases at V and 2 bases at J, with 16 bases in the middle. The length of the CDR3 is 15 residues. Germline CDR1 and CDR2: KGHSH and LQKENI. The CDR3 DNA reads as TGTGCCAGCTCAGCTTACCGAGACAGGCCCTACGAGCAGTACTTC. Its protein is CASSAYRDRPYEQYF.

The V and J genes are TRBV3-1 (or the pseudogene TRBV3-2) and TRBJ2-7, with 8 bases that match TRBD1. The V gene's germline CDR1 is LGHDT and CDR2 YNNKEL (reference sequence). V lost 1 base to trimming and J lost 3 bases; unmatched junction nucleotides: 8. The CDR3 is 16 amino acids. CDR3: CASSQVCLQGGYEQYF. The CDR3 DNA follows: TGTGCCAGCAGCCAAGTATGCTTACAGGGGGGCTACGAGCAGTACTTC.

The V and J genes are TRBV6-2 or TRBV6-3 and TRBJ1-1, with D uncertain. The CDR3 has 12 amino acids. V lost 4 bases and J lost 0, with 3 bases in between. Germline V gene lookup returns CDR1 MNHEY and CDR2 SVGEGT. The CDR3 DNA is TGTGCCAGCAGTTGGGTGAACACTGAAGCTTTCTTT. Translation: CASSWVNTEAFF.

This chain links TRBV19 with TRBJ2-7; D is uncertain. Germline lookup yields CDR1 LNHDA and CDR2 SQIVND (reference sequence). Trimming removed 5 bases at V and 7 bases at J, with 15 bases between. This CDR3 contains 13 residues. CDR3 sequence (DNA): TGTGCCAGTAGTCGGCCCGAGGAGCGTGAGCAGTACTTC. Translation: CASSRPEEREQYF. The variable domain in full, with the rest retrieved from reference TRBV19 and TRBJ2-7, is DGGITQSPKYLFRKEGQNVTLSCEQNLNHDAMYWYRQDPGQGLRLIYYSQIVNDFQKGDIAEGYSVSREKKESFPLTVTSAQKNPTAFYLCASSRPEEREQYFGPGTRLTVT.

CDR3 region: CASGQTGSSGANVLTF. CDR3 bases: TGCGCCAGCGGGCAGACAGGATCATCTGGGGCCAACGTCCTGACTTTC. The V and J genes are TRBV5-1 and TRBJ2-6; D perhaps matches TRBD1 (6 bases). V was cut by 7 bases and J by 1 base, with 15 bases left in between. This CDR3 is 16 amino acids long. In germline, CDR1 is SGHRS, CDR2 YFSETQ.